These T cell receptor beta chains were read from a single sample in a study of cytomegalovirus exposure and HLA in healthy donors. Profiled with immunoSEQ multiplex PCR; TCRdb holds only in-frame clones, not every one. The sample contains approximately 110,000 clones, 74% of which appear only once. Sequencing used PBMCs. The receptors here all came from a middle-aged man in good health and CMV-seropositive. Each CDR3 is given with its conserved first and last residue. Fields, in order: V gene, clone size, J gene, CDR3 length, D gene, CDR3 DNA, CDR3 protein. D genes are given only for firm matches. Only some rows state a clone size, as once, few, many or a class for expanded clones.

TRBV25-1,-,TRBJ2-7,11,-,TGTGCCAGCAGCCGAGATCGCGAGCAGTACTTC,CASSRDREQYF
TRBV10-3,-,TRBJ2-2,15,-,TGTGCCATCAGTCTCGACAGAGCGAACACCGGGGAGCTGTTTTTT,CAISLDRANTGELFF
TRBV2,-,TRBJ2-1,20,-,TGTGCCAGCAGTACTCCGGTGGGGACTCCGGGACTTAGGGCCTACAATGAGCAGTTCTTC,CASSTPVGTPGLRAYNEQFF
TRBV15,-,TRBJ2-2,16,-,TGTGCCACCTCCGGTGTGGCTAGAGTCAACACCGGGGAGCTGTTTTTT,CATSGVARVNTGELFF
TRBV5-1,-,TRBJ2-3,11,-,TGCGCCAGCCGCCTCACAGATACGCAGTGTTTT,CASRLTDTQCF
TRBV27,-,TRBJ2-2,16,-,TGTGCCAGCAGGATGACAGGCCGTACGAACACCGGGGAGCTGTTTTTT,CASRMTGRTNTGELFF
TRBV28,few,TRBJ1-2,13,TRBD1,TGTGCCAGCAGGCTGGACAGGAACTATGGCTACACCTTC,CASRLDRNYGYTF
TRBV5-1,-,TRBJ1-5,14,-,TGCGCCAGCAGCGAACAGGGCCCTCATCAGCCCCAGCATTTT,CASSEQGPHQPQHF
TRBV21-1,-,TRBJ2-7,12,-,TGTGCCAGCAGGACAAGCTCCTACGAGCAGTACTTC,CASRTSSYEQYF
TRBV5-1,-,TRBJ2-2,16,TRBD1,TGCGCCATCTCACTAAACGGGGACAGTGGATCCGGGGAGCTGTTTTTT,CAISLNGDSGSGELFF
TRBV5-1,-,TRBJ2-5,16,TRBD2,TGCGCCAGCAGCACAGGACTAGCGGGAGTGGGAGAGACCCAGTACTTC,CASSTGLAGVGETQYF
TRBV7-9,-,TRBJ2-3,14,-,TGTGCCAGCAGCCTAGGACAGACGGCAGATACGCAGTATTTT,CASSLGQTADTQYF
TRBV19,few,TRBJ1-1,14,-,TGTGCCAGTAGTCCCTCAGGGTTTAACACTGAAGCTTTCTTT,CASSPSGFNTEAFF
TRBV11-3,-,TRBJ2-1,16,TRBD2,TGTGCCAGCAGCCCCAGCCCAGCGGGGGGGCCGAATGAGCAGTTCTTC,CASSPSPAGGPNEQFF
TRBV9,-,TRBJ1-1,18,TRBD1,TGTGCCAGCAGCGTGGGACCGGGACAGGGATATGGTGAGGGTGAAGCTTTCTTT,CASSVGPGQGYGEGEAFF
TRBV29-1,-,TRBJ1-4,12,-,TGCAGCGGTCGCGGGGGTAATGAAAAACTGTTTTTT,CSGRGGNEKLFF
TRBV11-2,-,TRBJ1-2,13,TRBD1,TGTGCCAGCAGCCCGTGGACAGGGGGAGGCTACACCTTC,CASSPWTGGGYTF
TRBV28,-,TRBJ2-3,14,TRBD1,TGTGCCAGCAGTTCGGGACAGGGGCGGAATACGCAGTATTTT,CASSSGQGRNTQYF
TRBV4-1,few,TRBJ2-3,13,-,TGCGCCAGCAGCCAAGTCGTCCCAGATACGCAGTATTTT,CASSQVVPDTQYF
TRBV7-9,-,TRBJ2-1,13,-,TGTGCCAGCAGCTCGACAGGCTACAATGAGCAGTTCTTC,CASSSTGYNEQFF
TRBV15,once,TRBJ1-4,12,-,TGTGCCACCAGCAGCCCTCGGGAAGAACTGTTTTTT,CATSSPREELFF
TRBV21-1,-,TRBJ2-5,13,-,TGTGCCAGCAGCAGGCAGGGGGGAGAGACCCAGTACTTC,CASSRQGGETQYF
TRBV5-1,-,TRBJ2-1,18,TRBD2,TGCGCCAGCAGCTTGGCACTAGCGGGAGGCCACTCCTACAATGAGCAGTTCTTC,CASSLALAGGHSYNEQFF
TRBV4-1,-,TRBJ2-3,16,TRBD1,TGCGCCAGCAGCCCCATTCCGGGACAGGGGCAAGATACGCAGTATTTT,CASSPIPGQGQDTQYF
TRBV6-5,-,TRBJ2-3,13,-,TGTGCCAGCAGTTACCGCCATCGGGATACGCAGTATTTT,CASSYRHRDTQYF
TRBV5-1,few,TRBJ2-3,12,-,TGCGCCAGCAGCTTTGCGCTAGATACGCAGTATTTT,CASSFALDTQYF
TRBV5-1,-,TRBJ2-2,16,-,TGCGCCAGCAGCTTGGCCACAGGCGCGAACACCGGGGAGCTGTTTTTT,CASSLATGANTGELFF
TRBV9,-,TRBJ2-1,15,TRBD2,TGTGCCAGCAGCGTACGACTAGCGGGAGGGTCTGAGCAGTTCTTC,CASSVRLAGGSEQFF
TRBV15,-,TRBJ2-3,14,TRBD2,TGTGCCACCAGCATGGGCGGGGGGGCAGATACGCAGTATTTT,CATSMGGGADTQYF
TRBV10-3,-,TRBJ2-4,15,-,TGTGCCATCAGTGAGTCCAGGGATCAGGGAAACATTCAGTACTTC,CAISESRDQGNIQYF
TRBV4-1,-,TRBJ2-7,16,-,TGCGCCAGCAGCCTCCGAGCGACAGGTTCTACCTACGAGCAGTACTTC,CASSLRATGSTYEQYF
TRBV6-5,-,TRBJ1-1,15,TRBD1,TGTGCCAGCACCTCAGGGGGCGCGGAGGGGACTGAAGCTTTCTTT,CASTSGGAEGTEAFF
TRBV18,-,TRBJ1-2,14,-,TGTGCCAGCTCACCACGGCCCGGGGACTATGGCTACACCTTC,CASSPRPGDYGYTF
TRBV18,few,TRBJ1-2,15,-,TGTGCCAGCTCACCAAGTATCGACAACCGTGGAGGCTACACCTTC,CASSPSIDNRGGYTF
TRBV4-1,few,TRBJ2-2,16,-,TGCGCCAGCAGCCAAGTTTCAAGGGGCCGCACCGGGGAGCTGTTTTTT,CASSQVSRGRTGELFF
TRBV5-6,-,TRBJ2-5,12,-,TGTGCCAGCAAGAGGACTCCCTTTACCCAGTACTTC,CASKRTPFTQYF
TRBV5-8,few,TRBJ2-3,16,TRBD2,TGTGCCAGCAGCTCCCACCTAGCGGGGGGGGCAGATACGCAGTATTTT,CASSSHLAGGADTQYF
TRBV5-4,-,TRBJ2-4,16,TRBD2,TGTGCCAGCAGCTTAAAGCGGGGGACCTTAGGTGACATTCAGTACTTC,CASSLKRGTLGDIQYF
TRBV6-6,-,TRBJ2-1,15,TRBD2,TGTGCCAGCAGCCCCGAGACGGGAGGCGGGAATGAGCAGTTCTTC,CASSPETGGGNEQFF